The 13 T cell receptor beta chains listed next were all sequenced from one sample in a study of shared T cell receptors in the human thymus. Profiled with immunoSEQ multiplex PCR; TCRdb holds only in-frame clones, not every one. The data hold approximately 490,000 clones, with around 82% observed a single time. These data also formed part of another study, on human thymus T cells.

Source material: thymocytes. The receptors here all came from a boy under three years old with a congenital heart defect.

The chain uses TRBV7-9 and TRBJ2-1; 14 nucleotides line up with TRBD2. The CDR3 extends over 18 amino acids. The V segment lost 3 bases and the J segment 12 bases; nucleotides outside the gene matches: 16. From germline, CDR1 is SEHNR and CDR2 FQNEAQ (reference sequence). CDR3 amino acids: CASSFGTSGRRRLAGQFF. CDR3 in DNA: TGTGCCAGCAGCTTCGGGACTAGCGGGAGAAGGCGGTTGGCTGGGCAGTTCTTC.

The J gene is TRBJ2-7, the V gene TRBV30; 8 bases are shared with TRBD2. This CDR3 contains 16 residues. V trimming: 1 base; J trimming: 2 bases; junction bases outside the gene matches: 10. Germline lookup yields CDR1 GTSNPN and CDR2 SVGIG (reference sequence). CDR3 DNA sequence: TGTGCCTGGAGTGGGCTAGCGGGCGCCTGGACCTACGAGCAGTACTTC. Translating gives CAWSGLAGAWTYEQYF.

This clone appeared a single time. This sequence joins TRBV25-1 and TRBJ2-2, with a weak D call TRBD2 (5 bases). V was trimmed by 6 bases and J by 6 bases, leaving 11 bases between them. Germline assignment: CDR1 MGHDK and CDR2 SYGVNS. The CDR3 is 13 residues long. The CDR3 DNA reads as TGTGCCAGCAGGGCGGGTCACGCCGGGGAGCTGTTTTTT. As protein: CASRAGHAGELFF.

The table lists this clone with a count of one. The CDR3 DNA sequence: TGTGCCAGCAGTCCCCTAGCGGGAGAGGACTACAATGAGCAGTTCTTC. It is translated as CASSPLAGEDYNEQFF. The chain carries TRBV27 and TRBJ2-1, with TRBD2 matching 10 bases. J gave up 3 bases and V 5 bases, and 7 bases lay outside the gene matches. The CDR3 runs 16 residues. Germline V gene data show CDR1 as MNHEY and CDR2 as SMNVEV (reference sequence).

The J gene is TRBJ1-5, the V gene TRBV18; 9 positions agree with TRBD1. CDR1 is KGHSH and CDR2 is LQKENI in the germline V gene. The CDR3 contains 18 residues. V was clipped by 5 bases and J by 5 bases; unmatched bases: 16. The CDR3 DNA reads as TGTGCCAGCTCAATCGGTCCCAAGGTGACAGGGGGTGATCAGCCCCAGCATTTT. Protein product: CASSIGPKVTGGDQPQHF.

CDR3 amino acids: CASSQLGDAGENTDTQYF. CDR3 DNA sequence: TGTGCCAGCAGCCAATTAGGTGACGCGGGAGAGAACACAGATACGCAGTATTTT. This chain joins TRBV14 and TRBJ2-3; 7 nucleotides align to TRBD2. V trimming: 2 bases; J trimming: 2 bases; junction bases outside the gene matches: 13. The CDR3 consists of 18 residues. Germline CDR1 is SGHDN and CDR2 is FVKESK.

V gene TRBV25-1 combines with J gene TRBJ1-2; no firm D call. V shed 3 bases and J shed 4 bases, with 12 bases lying between them. CDR1 and CDR2 (germline): MGHDK, SYGVNS. The CDR3 covers 14 residues. The CDR3 region is CASSEVGVGYGYTF. The CDR3 coding sequence is TGTGCCAGCAGTGAGGTCGGGGTTGGCTATGGCTACACCTTC.

In regard to this clone: Other nucleotide sequences from this sample produce the same CDR3. The chain links TRBV9 to TRBJ2-7; 7 positions agree with TRBD1. V trimming: 2 bases; J trimming: 0 bases; junction bases outside the gene matches: 2. Germline V gene data show CDR1 as SGDLS and CDR2 as YYNGEE. The CDR3 contains 14 residues. This CDR3 is CASSVGDSSYEQYF. The DNA for the CDR3 is TGTGCCAGCAGCGTTGGGGACAGCTCCTACGAGCAGTACTTC. The complete variable domain, with remaining parts taken from reference TRBV9 and TRBJ2-7, reads DSGVTQTPKHLITATGQRVTLRCSPRSGDLSVYWYQQSLDQGLQFLIQYYNGEERAKGNILERFSAQQFPDLHSELNLSSLELGDSALYFCASSVGDSSYEQYFGPGTRLTVT.

The J gene is TRBJ2-7, the V gene TRBV7-9; 7 bases map to TRBD2. This CDR3 contains 17 residues. Germline lookup yields CDR1 SEHNR and CDR2 FQNEAQ (reference sequence). The V gene end was trimmed by 5 bases and the J gene end by 0 bases; junction bases not matched to a gene: 13. The CDR3 region has the DNA TGTGCCAGCAGCACCGATACCGCGGGAGCGACCTCCTACGAGCAGTACTTC. It specifies CASSTDTAGATSYEQYF.

The gene calls are TRBV2 and TRBJ2-7; D is possibly TRBD2 (6 bases). Germline V gene sequence: CDR1 SNHLY, CDR2 FYNNEI. Trimming removed 8 bases at V and 7 bases at J, with 15 bases between. The CDR3 extends over 12 amino acids. This chain's CDR3 is CASWQHGGEQYF. CDR3 DNA sequence: TGTGCCAGCTGGCAACACGGGGGTGAGCAGTACTTC.

This chain links TRBV4-1 with TRBJ1-4; TRBD1 matches at 10 bases. V lost 4 bases, J lost 6 bases, and 11 bases stayed unmatched. Germline values: CDR1 MGHRA, CDR2 YSYEKL. The CDR3 is made up of 17 amino acids. The CDR3: CASSRPDRGRGDEKLFF. CDR3 DNA sequence: TGCGCCAGCAGCCGCCCAGACAGGGGGCGCGGGGATGAAAAACTGTTTTTT.

The rearrangement joins TRBV27 to TRBJ1-1; possibly TRBD1 for D (5 bases). The CDR3 spans 14 residues. Germline V lookup: CDR1 MNHEY, CDR2 SMNVEV (reference sequence). V was cut by 6 bases and J by 4 bases, with 15 bases left in between. The CDR3 here is CASRSSGRGTEAFF. CDR3 DNA sequence: TGTGCCAGCAGATCTTCAGGGCGTGGCACTGAAGCTTTCTTT.

In its sample, this clone was seen once. This sequence joins TRBV5-6 and TRBJ2-1, with 9 bases matching TRBD1. Trimming took 5 bases from V and 15 from J; bases not matched to a gene: 9. The CDR3 extends over 12 amino acids. The germline V gene encodes CDR1 SGHDT and CDR2 YYEEEE. The CDR3 sequence: CASSDDRGVRFF. The CDR3 DNA follows: TGTGCCAGCAGTGATGACAGGGGGGTCCGGTTCTTC.